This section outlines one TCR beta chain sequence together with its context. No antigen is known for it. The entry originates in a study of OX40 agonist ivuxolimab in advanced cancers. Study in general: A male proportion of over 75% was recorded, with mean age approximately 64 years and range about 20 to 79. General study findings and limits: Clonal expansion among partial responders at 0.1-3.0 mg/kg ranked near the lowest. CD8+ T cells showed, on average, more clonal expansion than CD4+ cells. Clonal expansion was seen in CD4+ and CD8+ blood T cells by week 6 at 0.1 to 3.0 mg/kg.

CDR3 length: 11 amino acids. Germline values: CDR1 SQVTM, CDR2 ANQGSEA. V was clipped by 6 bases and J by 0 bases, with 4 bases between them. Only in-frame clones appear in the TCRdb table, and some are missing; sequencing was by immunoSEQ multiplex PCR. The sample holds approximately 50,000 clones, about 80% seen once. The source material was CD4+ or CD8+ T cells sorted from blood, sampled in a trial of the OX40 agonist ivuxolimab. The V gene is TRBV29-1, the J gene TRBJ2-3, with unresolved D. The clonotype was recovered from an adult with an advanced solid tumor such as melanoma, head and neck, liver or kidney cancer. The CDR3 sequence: CSVASTDTQYF. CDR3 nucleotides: TGCAGCGTCGCAAGCACAGATACGCAGTATTTT.